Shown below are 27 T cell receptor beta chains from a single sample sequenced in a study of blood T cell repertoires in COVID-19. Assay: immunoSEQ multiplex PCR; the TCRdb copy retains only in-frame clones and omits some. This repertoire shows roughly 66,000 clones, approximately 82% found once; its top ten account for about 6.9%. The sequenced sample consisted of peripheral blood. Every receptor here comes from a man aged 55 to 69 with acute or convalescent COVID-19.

CDR3: CAISAGTGNPYGYTF. The CDR3 nucleotides are TGTGCCATCAGTGCGGGGACAGGGAACCCGTATGGCTACACCTTC. The chain recombines TRBV10-3 with TRBJ1-2, with 9 bases fitting TRBD1. This CDR3 is 15 amino acids long. Germline values: CDR1 ENHRY, CDR2 SYGVKD. V dropped 4 bases and J dropped 5; count of bases not matched to a gene: 8.

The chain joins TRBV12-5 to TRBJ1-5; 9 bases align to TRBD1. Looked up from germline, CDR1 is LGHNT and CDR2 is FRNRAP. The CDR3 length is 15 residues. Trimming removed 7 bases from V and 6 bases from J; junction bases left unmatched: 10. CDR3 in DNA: TGTGCTAGTGCTCTGGACAGGGGAGGGACTCAGCCCCAGCATTTT. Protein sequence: CASALDRGGTQPQHF.

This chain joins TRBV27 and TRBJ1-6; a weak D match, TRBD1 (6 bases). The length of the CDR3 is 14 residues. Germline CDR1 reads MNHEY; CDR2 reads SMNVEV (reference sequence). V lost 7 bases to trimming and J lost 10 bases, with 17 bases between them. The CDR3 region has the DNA TGTGCCAGCACCCGAAAGGGGGTAAAGTCACCCCTCCACTTT. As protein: CASTRKGVKSPLHF.

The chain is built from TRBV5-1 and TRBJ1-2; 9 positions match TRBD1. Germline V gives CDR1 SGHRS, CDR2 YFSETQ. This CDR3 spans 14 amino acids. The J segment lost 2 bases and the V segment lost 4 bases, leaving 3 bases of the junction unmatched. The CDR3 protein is CASSLTGGNYGYTF. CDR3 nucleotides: TGCGCCAGCAGCCTCACAGGGGGCAACTATGGCTACACCTTC.

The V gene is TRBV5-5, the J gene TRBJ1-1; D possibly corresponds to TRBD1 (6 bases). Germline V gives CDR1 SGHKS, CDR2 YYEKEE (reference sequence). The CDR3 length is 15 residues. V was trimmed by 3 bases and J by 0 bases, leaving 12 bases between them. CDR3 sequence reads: CASSWGPQMNTEAFF. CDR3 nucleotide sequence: TGTGCCAGCAGCTGGGGGCCGCAAATGAACACTGAAGCTTTCTTT.

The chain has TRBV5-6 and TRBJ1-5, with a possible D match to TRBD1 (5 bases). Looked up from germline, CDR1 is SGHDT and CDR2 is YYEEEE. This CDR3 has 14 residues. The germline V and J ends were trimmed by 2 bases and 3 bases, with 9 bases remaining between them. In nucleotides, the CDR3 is TGTGCCAGCAGCTTAGGGGTCTTCAATCAGCCCCAGCATTTT. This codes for CASSLGVFNQPQHF. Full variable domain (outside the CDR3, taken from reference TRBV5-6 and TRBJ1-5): DAGVTQSPTHLIKTRGQQVTLRCSPKSGHDTVSWYQQALGQGPQFIFQYYEEEERQRGNFPDRFSGHQFPNYSSELNVNALLLGDSALYLCASSLGVFNQPQHFGDGTRLSIL.

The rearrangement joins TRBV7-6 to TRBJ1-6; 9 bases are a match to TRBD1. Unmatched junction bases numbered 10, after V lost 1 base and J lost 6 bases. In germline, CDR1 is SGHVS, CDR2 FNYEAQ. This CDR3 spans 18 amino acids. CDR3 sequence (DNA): TGTGCCAGCAGCTTAGTTGCCGGGACAGGGAAGATTAATTCACCCCTCCACTTT. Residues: CASSLVAGTGKINSPLHF.

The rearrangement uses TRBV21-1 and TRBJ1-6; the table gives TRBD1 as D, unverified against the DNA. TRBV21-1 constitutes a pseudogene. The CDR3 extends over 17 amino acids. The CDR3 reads CASSKAFWTGRNSPLHF. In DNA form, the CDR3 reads TGTGCCAGCAGCAAAGCGTTTTGGACAGGAAGGAATTCACCCCTCCACTTT.

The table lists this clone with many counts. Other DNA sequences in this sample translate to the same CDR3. The CDR3 sequence: CASSSRFGYTF. Written as DNA, the CDR3 is TGTGCCAGCAGTTCGCGATTCGGCTACACCTTC. V and J are TRBV6-5 and TRBJ1-2, with D hard to call. Germline V gene data show CDR1 as MNHEY and CDR2 as SVGAGI. The CDR3 runs 11 residues. Trimming cost V 4 bases and J 8 bases, with 8 bases left between them.

As DNA, the CDR3 is TGTGCCAGCAGTGAATCTACAGGGATTGGGGGCTACACCTTC. Protein: CASSESTGIGGYTF. The chain is built from TRBV6-1 and TRBJ1-2; TRBD1 is a possible D gene (6 bases). The ends were cut back, 2 bases at V and 8 bases at J, with 15 bases in the middle. This CDR3 contains 14 residues. Germline lookup yields CDR1 MNHNS and CDR2 SASEGT.

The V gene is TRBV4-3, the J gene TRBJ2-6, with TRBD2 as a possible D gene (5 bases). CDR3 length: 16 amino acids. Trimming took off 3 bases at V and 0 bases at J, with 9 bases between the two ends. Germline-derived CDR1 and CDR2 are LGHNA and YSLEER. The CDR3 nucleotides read TGCGCCAGCAGCCAGTGGGAGATCTCTGGGGCCAACGTCCTGACTTTC. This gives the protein CASSQWEISGANVLTF.

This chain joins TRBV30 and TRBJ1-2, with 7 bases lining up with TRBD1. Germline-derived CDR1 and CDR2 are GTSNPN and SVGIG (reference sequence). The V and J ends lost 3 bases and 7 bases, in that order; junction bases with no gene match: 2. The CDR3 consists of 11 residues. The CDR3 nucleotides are TGTGCCTGGAGCGCAGGGGGTGGCTACACCTTC. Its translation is CAWSAGGGYTF.

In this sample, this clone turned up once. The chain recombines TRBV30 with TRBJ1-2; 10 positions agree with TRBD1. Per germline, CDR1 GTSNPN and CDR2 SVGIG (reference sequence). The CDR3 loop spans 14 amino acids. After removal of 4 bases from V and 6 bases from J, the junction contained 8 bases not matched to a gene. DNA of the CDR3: TGTGCCTGGAATCGGGACAGGGGATACGATGGCTACACCTTC. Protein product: CAWNRDRGYDGYTF.

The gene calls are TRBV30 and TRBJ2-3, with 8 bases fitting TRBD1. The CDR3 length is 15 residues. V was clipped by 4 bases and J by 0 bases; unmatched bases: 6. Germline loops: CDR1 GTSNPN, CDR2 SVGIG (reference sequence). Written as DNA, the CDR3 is TGTGCCTGGAAGGGGACAGGCCAAAGCACAGATACGCAGTATTTT. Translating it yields CAWKGTGQSTDTQYF.

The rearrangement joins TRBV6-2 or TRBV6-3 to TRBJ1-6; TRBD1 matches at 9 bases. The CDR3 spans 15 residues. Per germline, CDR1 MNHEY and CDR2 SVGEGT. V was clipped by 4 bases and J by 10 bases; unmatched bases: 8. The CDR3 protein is CASSFRTGVRSPLHF. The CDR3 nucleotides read TGTGCCAGCAGTTTTAGGACAGGGGTAAGGTCACCCCTCCACTTT.

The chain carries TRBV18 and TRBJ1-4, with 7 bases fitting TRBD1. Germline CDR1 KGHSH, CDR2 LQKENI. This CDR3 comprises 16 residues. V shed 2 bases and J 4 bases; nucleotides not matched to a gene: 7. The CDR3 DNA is TGTGCCAGCTCACCAACCCCGACAGGGATTAATGAAAAACTGTTTTTT. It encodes CASSPTPTGINEKLFF.

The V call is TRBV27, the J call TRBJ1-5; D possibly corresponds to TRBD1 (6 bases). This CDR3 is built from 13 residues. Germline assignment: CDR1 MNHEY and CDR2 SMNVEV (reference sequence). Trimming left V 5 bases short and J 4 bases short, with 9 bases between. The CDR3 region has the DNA TGTGCCAGCAGTCAACAGGGAAATCAGCCCCAGCATTTT. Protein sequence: CASSQQGNQPQHF.

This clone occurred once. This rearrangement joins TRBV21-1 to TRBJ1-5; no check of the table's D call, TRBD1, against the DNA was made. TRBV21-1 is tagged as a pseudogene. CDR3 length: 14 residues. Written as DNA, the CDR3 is TGTGCCAGCATCGAGACAGTTAGCAATCAGCCCCAGCATTTT. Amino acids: CASIETVSNQPQHF.

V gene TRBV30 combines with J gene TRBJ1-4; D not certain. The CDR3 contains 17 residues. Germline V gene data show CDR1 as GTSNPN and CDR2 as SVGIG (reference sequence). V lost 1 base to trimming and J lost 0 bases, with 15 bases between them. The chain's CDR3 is CAWSGPVGGATNEKLFF. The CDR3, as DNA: TGTGCCTGGAGTGGACCGGTGGGAGGAGCAACTAATGAAAAACTGTTTTTT.

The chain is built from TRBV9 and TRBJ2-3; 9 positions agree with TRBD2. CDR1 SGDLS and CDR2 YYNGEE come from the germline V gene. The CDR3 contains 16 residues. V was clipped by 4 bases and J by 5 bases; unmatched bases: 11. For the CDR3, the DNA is TGTGCCAGCAGCCCGTCCTTTGCGGGGGGGGAAGATACGCAGTATTTT. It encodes CASSPSFAGGEDTQYF.

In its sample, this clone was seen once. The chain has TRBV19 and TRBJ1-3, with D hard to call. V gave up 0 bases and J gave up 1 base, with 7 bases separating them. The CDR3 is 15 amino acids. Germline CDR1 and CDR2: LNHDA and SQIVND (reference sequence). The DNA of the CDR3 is TGTGCCAGTAGTATAGATCCGGGGTCTGGAAACACCATATATTTT. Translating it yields CASSIDPGSGNTIYF.

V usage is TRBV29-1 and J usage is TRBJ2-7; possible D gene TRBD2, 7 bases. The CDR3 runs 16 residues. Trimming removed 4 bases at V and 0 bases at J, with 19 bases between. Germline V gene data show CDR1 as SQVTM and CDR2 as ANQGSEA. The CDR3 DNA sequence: TGCAGCGTTGTGCGACGGGGGGCGCTAAGCTCCTACGAGCAGTACTTC. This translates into CSVVRRGALSSYEQYF.

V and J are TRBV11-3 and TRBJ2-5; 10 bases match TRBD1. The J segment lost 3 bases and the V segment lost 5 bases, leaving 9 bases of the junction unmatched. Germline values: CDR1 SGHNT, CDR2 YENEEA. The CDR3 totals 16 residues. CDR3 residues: CASSPTRTGGKETQYF. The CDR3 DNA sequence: TGTGCCAGCAGCCCTACCCGGACAGGGGGTAAAGAGACCCAGTACTTC.

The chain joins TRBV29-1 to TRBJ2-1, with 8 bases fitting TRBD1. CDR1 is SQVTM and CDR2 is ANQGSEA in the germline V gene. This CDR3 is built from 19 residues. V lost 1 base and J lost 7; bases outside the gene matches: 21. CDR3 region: CSVEGRGDVGQVWDNEQFF. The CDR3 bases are TGCAGCGTTGAAGGCCGTGGGGACGTGGGACAGGTGTGGGATAATGAGCAGTTCTTC.

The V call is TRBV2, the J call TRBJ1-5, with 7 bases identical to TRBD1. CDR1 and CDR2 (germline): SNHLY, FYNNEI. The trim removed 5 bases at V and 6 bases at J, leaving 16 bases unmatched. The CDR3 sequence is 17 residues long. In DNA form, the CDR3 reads TGTGCCAGCAGTCAAGGACAGGTACGGAGTTTCAGTCAGCCCCAGCATTTT. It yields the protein CASSQGQVRSFSQPQHF.

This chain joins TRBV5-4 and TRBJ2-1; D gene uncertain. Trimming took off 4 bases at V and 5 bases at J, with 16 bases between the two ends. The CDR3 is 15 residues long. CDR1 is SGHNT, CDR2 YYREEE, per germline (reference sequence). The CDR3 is CASSAVFRNNNEQFF. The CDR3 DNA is TGTGCCAGCAGCGCTGTCTTCAGGAACAACAATGAGCAGTTCTTC.

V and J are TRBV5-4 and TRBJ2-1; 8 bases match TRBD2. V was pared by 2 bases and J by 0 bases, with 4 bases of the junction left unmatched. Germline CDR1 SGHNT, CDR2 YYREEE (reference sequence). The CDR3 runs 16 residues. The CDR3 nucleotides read TGTGCCAGCAGCTTTTTAGCGGGAAGCTCCTACAATGAGCAGTTCTTC. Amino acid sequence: CASSFLAGSSYNEQFF.